The next 6 T cell receptor beta chains were all read from a single sample in a study of response to subunit inactivated influenza vaccine. TCRdb re-called the RT-PCR reads with MiXCR, one entry per CDR3 protein. The sample contains roughly 760,000 distinct CDR3 sequences, around 21% of which appear only once. Sample: PBMCs from blood, taken roughly 5 days after vaccination. The receptors were gathered from a man aged 50-59 years who received an inactivated influenza vaccine.

V and J are TRBV9 and TRBJ2-2, with 8 bases fitting TRBD2. Per the germline V gene, CDR1 is SGDLS and CDR2 is YYNGEE. The J segment lost 4 bases and the V segment lost 3 bases, leaving 8 bases of the junction unmatched. The CDR3 extends over 16 amino acids. In nucleotides, the CDR3 is TGTGCCAGCAGCGCCCGACGGGGGGGAGGCACCGGGGAGCTGTTTTTT. Protein: CASSARRGGGTGELFF.

V gene TRBV20-1 combines with J gene TRBJ1-2; D might be TRBD1 (6 bases). The germline CDR1 and CDR2 sequences are DFQATT and SNEGSKA (reference sequence). Trimming pared 2 bases from V and 0 bases from J, leaving 10 bases between. This CDR3 is 14 amino acids long. The CDR3, as DNA: TGCAGTGCTAGACTGGACAGACCTAACTATGGCTACACCTTC. This sequence encodes CSARLDRPNYGYTF.

In its sample, this clonotype was seen a few times. This chain joins TRBV7-6 and TRBJ1-1; 8 bases are shared with TRBD1. J gave up 1 base and V 4 bases, and 5 bases lay outside the gene matches. The CDR3 has 15 amino acids. CDR1 is SGHVS and CDR2 is FNYEAQ in the germline V gene. The CDR3: CASSSLDRGNTEAFF. The CDR3 DNA follows: TGTGCCAGCAGCTCATTAGACAGGGGGAACACTGAAGCTTTCTTT.

The chain has TRBV28 and TRBJ2-7; 7 nucleotides align to TRBD1. Germline CDR1 MDHEN, CDR2 SYDVKM. V gave up 6 bases and J gave up 4 bases; unmatched junction bases: 9. The CDR3 totals 14 residues. CDR3 residues: CASSIRGGAYEQYF. In nucleotides, the CDR3 is TGTGCCAGCAGCATTAGAGGGGGCGCGTACGAGCAGTACTTC.

The chain employs TRBV6-1 and TRBJ2-3; D tentatively reads TRBD1 or TRBD2 (5 bases each). The germline CDR1 and CDR2 sequences are MNHNS and SASEGT. V lost 6 bases and J 9 bases, leaving 13 bases between the germline ends. The CDR3 covers 12 residues. The CDR3 nucleotides read TGTGCCAGCAGGATGTCCGGGACCACGCAGTATTTT. Protein sequence: CASRMSGTTQYF.

For this clonotype: Relative to the germline gene, one junction end is altered; a read error may explain this. The chain uses TRBV7-3 and TRBJ2-2; 8 bases agree with TRBD2. The germline gives CDR1 SGHTA, CDR2 FQGTGA. The CDR3 totals 18 residues. CDR3 bases: TGTGCCAGCAGCACAAATGCCATAGCGGGATCGAACAACGGGGAGCTGTTTTTT. Its protein is CASSTNAIAGSNNGELFF.